This T cell receptor beta chain was documented in a study of shared clonotypes between healthy human individuals. The overall study: Donors had three CD4 naive, three CD4 memory, two CD8 naive and one CD8 memory plate apiece.

Per sorted-subset replicate PCR, input was approximately 200 ng DNA, representing 30,000 or so T cell genomes. Some clones are missing from TCRdb's copy, which holds only in-frame ones; the method was immunoSEQ multiplex PCR. The sample lists about 1.5 million clones; approximately 98% were seen once. Study-level points and caveats: Among the subsets, naive ones generally showed larger estimated richness than memory ones. It was the non-shared clonotypes that had lower generation probabilities than clonotypes shared by all four donors.

V lost 1 base, J lost 3 bases, and 9 bases lay in between. Germline V CDR1 and CDR2: MGHRA, YSYEKL. The CDR3 has 14 residues. For this clone: As yet, its antigen is unknown.

The V call is TRBV4-1, the J call TRBJ1-1, with a weak D call TRBD1 (5 bases). The receptor was derived from a young man in good health. The specimen was naive CD4+ T cells sorted from blood. Subset denoted: CD45RA+ positively selected. DNA of the CDR3: TGCGCCAGCAGCCAAGCAGGGCAGTACACTGAAGCTTTCTTT. This encodes CASSQAGQYTEAFF.